The rows below give T cell receptor beta chains drawn from one sample of a study of blood T cell repertoires in COVID-19. Here immunoSEQ multiplex PCR was the method, and the copy in TCRdb shows in-frame clones only, minus some. The sample gives about 130,000 clones, 70% to 90% of which show up once; about 4.4% is in the top ten. The source material was PBMCs or T cells enriched from blood (not recorded which). The receptor source for this set is a man aged 50 to 59 who had recovered from COVID-19. CDR3s include the opening cysteine and the closing phenylalanine or tryptophan. D genes are given only for firm matches. Where a row states a size, it is once, few, many or the class of an expanded clone; other rows omit it.

TRBJ1-6 | TRBV7-9 | NA | NA | TGTGCCAGCAGCTTAATGGCGGTATCTCTAAATTCACCCCTCCACTTT | CASSLMAVSLNSPLHF
TRBJ1-2 | TRBV4-3 | TRBD1 | NA | TGCGCCAGCAGCCACGGACAGGGATCGTATAACTATGGCTACACCTTC | CASSHGQGSYNYGYTF
TRBJ1-1 | TRBV5-1 | TRBD1 | NA | TGCGCCAGCAGCCACCCGGGACAGGTGACCACTGAAGCTTTCTTT | CASSHPGQVTTEAFF
TRBJ1-5 | TRBV30 | NA | NA | TGTGCCTGGAGTTCCTTTCAGGGGAATCAGCCCCAGCATTTT | CAWSSFQGNQPQHF
TRBJ2-3 | TRBV28 | NA | NA | TGTGCCAGCAGTCCAATCACAGATACGCAGTATTTT | CASSPITDTQYF
TRBJ2-5 | TRBV28 | NA | NA | TGTGCCAGCAGTTTCGCCGCAAACAGGCGGGAGACCCAGTACTTC | CASSFAANRRETQYF
TRBJ2-1 | TRBV19 | TRBD1 | NA | TGTGCCAGTGGGACGAACCGGGACAGGGGTTACAATGAGCAGTTCTTC | CASGTNRDRGYNEQFF
TRBJ2-5 | TRBV10-3 | TRBD2 | NA | TGTGCCATCAGTGAATCACTAGCGGGGTACCAAGAGACCCAGTACTTC | CAISESLAGYQETQYF
TRBJ1-2 | TRBV23-1 | NA | NA | TGCGCCAGCAGTCAACAGGAGGGCTATGGCTACACCTTC | CASSQQEGYGYTF
TRBJ1-2 | TRBV30 | NA | NA | TGTGCCTGGAGTGTGTCGAGTGGTATTGGCTACACCTTC | CAWSVSSGIGYTF
TRBJ1-1 | TRBV9 | NA | once | TGTGCCAGCAGCGCCGGACTTCCCCTGAACACTGAAGCTTTCTTT | CASSAGLPLNTEAFF
TRBJ1-2 | TRBV18 | NA | few | TGTGCCAGCTCACCGACTAAGTCTAACTATGGCTACACCTTC | CASSPTKSNYGYTF
TRBJ1-1 | TRBV3-1/TRBV3-2 | TRBD1 | few | TGTGCCAGCAGCCAAGGGACAGGGTATCCCACTGAAGCTTTCTTT | CASSQGTGYPTEAFF